This TCR beta chain was sequenced in a study of vaccination effects on CD4 cells after COVID-19. General study findings and limits: Healthy vaccinees had only 1 of 255 vaccine-induced clones cross-react with common cold coronaviruses. Small numbers of convalescent patients limited the study. It also lacked early post-infection timepoints.

Comment on this clone: The antigen is not known.

Sequencing used immunoSEQ multiplex PCR; TCRdb keeps in-frame clones, though not all of them. The table shows some 30,000 clones, with roughly 67% occurring only once. Under the ViraFEST assay, PBMC were stimulated with viral peptide pools so that antigen-specific CD4+ T cells expanded. Sequencing was performed afterwards. Subsequent to approximately 9 days of culture, CD4+ T cells were isolated. As their vaccination, participants received two doses of either BNT162b2 or mRNA-1273. IL-2 medium supplanted half the medium on days 3 and 7. The length of the CDR3 is 15 residues. The V and J ends lost 10 bases and 1 base, in that order; junction bases with no gene match: 10. Germline assignment: CDR1 KGHDR and CDR2 SFDVKD.

This TCR was sampled from a human donor who received a COVID-19 vaccine. This rearrangement joins TRBV24-1 to TRBJ2-5; 8 nucleotides agree with TRBD2. The sample consisted of CD4+ T cells from PBMCs cultured with SARS-CoV-2 spike peptides, taken after COVID-19 vaccination. This chain's CDR3 is CATSMGLAGQETQYF. The CDR3 DNA sequence: TGTGCCACTAGTATGGGGCTAGCGGGCCAAGAGACCCAGTACTTC.